This T cell receptor beta chain emerged from a study of blood T cell repertoires in COVID-19. Study-level background: COVID-19 samples collected from the United States, Italy and Spain covered acute and convalescent phases. T cells, B-cell-depleted T cells, or PBMCs provided the cDNA or gDNA that served as material.

Produced via immunoSEQ multiplex PCR; TCRdb's table is partial and in-frame only. Here the sample spans about 72,000 clones, more than 70% being singletons. The sample was peripheral blood. This clonotype was sampled from a woman of 80 years or more with active or convalescent COVID-19.

Here the CDR3 reads CASSYSRRDTQYF. The CDR3 DNA reads TGTGCCAGCAGTTACTCACGGAGGGATACGCAGTATTTT. This chain links TRBV6-5 with TRBJ2-3; a weak D match, TRBD2 (5 bases). From germline, CDR1 is MNHEY and CDR2 SVGAGI. Trimming took off 0 bases at V and 6 bases at J, with 7 bases between the two ends. The CDR3 sequence is 13 residues long.